The rows below give T cell receptor beta chains drawn from one sample of a study of blood T cell repertoires in COVID-19. Assay used: immunoSEQ multiplex PCR; TCRdb lists only in-frame clones, some missing. The table records 150,000 to 200,000 clones, over 60% of them present only once. The sequenced sample consisted of peripheral blood. These receptors all stem from a woman between 70 and 85 years old with acute or convalescent COVID-19. CDR3s include the opening cysteine and the closing phenylalanine or tryptophan. A D gene is named only where the DNA matches it firmly. Clone sizes are given selectively: once, few, many, or a class where the clone is expanded.

>TRBJ1-1|TRBV3-1/TRBV3-2|TRBD1|once
TGTGCCAGCAGCCAAGATGACAGGGTTTTGTCTGAAGCTTTCTTT
CASSQDDRVLSEAFF
>TRBJ1-3|TRBV18|.|.
TGTGCCAGCTCAGATGTTGGAGATCCTGGAAACACCATATATTTT
CASSDVGDPGNTIYF
>TRBJ2-2|TRBV30|.|.
TGTGCCTGGAGTGCCACAGGGTCCGGGGAGCTGTTTTTT
CAWSATGSGELFF
>TRBJ2-2|TRBV6-1|TRBD2|once
TGTGCCAGCAGTGGACCGACTAGCGGGAGAACGAACACCGGGGAGCTGTTTTTT
CASSGPTSGRTNTGELFF
>TRBJ2-2|TRBV30|TRBD2|.
TGTGCCTGGACTAGCGGACGGACCGGGGAGCTGTTTTTT
CAWTSGRTGELFF
>TRBJ2-6|TRBV27|TRBD1|.
TGTGCCAGCAGTTCGGGCAGGGGGCGTTCTGGGGCCAACGTCCTGACTTTC
CASSSGRGRSGANVLTF
>TRBJ2-5|TRBV6-1|TRBD2|.
TGTGCCAGCAGTGAAGGGGGGACGCGCGGGGGCCAGTACTTC
CASSEGGTRGGQYF
>TRBJ2-1|TRBV29-1|TRBD2|.
TGCAGCTCCAGGGGTAGCGGGGGTTACAATGAGCAGTTCTTC
CSSRGSGGYNEQFF
>TRBJ2-1|TRBV6-2/TRBV6-3|TRBD2|.
TGTGCCAGCAGTTGGGCTAGCGGGAGGGCCGGTGAGCAGTTCTTC
CASSWASGRAGEQFF
>TRBJ1-3|TRBV3-1/TRBV3-2|.|once
TGTGCCAGCAGCCAAAATTATGACAGTGGAAACACCATATATTTT
CASSQNYDSGNTIYF
>TRBJ2-1|TRBV4-1|.|once
TGCGCCAGCAGCCAGCGGGACGGCTCCTACAATGAGCAGTTCTTC
CASSQRDGSYNEQFF
>TRBJ2-1|TRBV5-4|TRBD1|.
TGTGCCAGCAGCTTGGTTCGGGACAGGGATTACAATGAGCAGTTCTTC
CASSLVRDRDYNEQFF
>TRBJ1-1|TRBV14|.|.
TGTGCCAGCAGCCGGCAGTTGAACACTGAAGCTTTCTTT
CASSRQLNTEAFF
>TRBJ2-1|TRBV24-1|.|.
TGTGCCACCAGTGTGGGGGGGCAGAATGAGCAGTTCTTC
CATSVGGQNEQFF
>TRBJ1-2|TRBV6-6|TRBD1|.
TGTGCCGGAAACAGGGGGAACTATGGCTACACCTTC
CAGNRGNYGYTF
>TRBJ2-1|TRBV30|TRBD2|.
TGTGCCTGGAGTGCCCTAGCGGGATCCTACAATGAGCAGTTCTTC
CAWSALAGSYNEQFF
>TRBJ2-5|TRBV28|TRBD2|once
TGTGCCAGCAGTTTAAGTAGTGGGCTAGCGGGAGCCTTATCCCAGTACTTC
CASSLSSGLAGALSQYF
>TRBJ2-5|TRBV24-1|TRBD2|.
TGTGCCACCAGTGATTTGAGGGTTGCGGGAGGGGACCAAGAGACCCAGTACTTC
CATSDLRVAGGDQETQYF
>TRBJ1-5|TRBV3-1/TRBV3-2|.|.
TGTGCCAGCAGCCATGGGTTATGGACTGGAGATCAGCCCCAGCATTTT
CASSHGLWTGDQPQHF
>TRBJ1-2|TRBV9|.|.
TGTGCCAGCAGCGTAGGTTTCCCCACAGGGTCAATGCACTATGGCTACACCTTC
CASSVGFPTGSMHYGYTF
>TRBJ2-5|TRBV7-2|TRBD2|.
TGTGCCAGCAGCTTAGTCGGGAGTAGCGGGAGGGCACGGGAGACCCAGTACTTC
CASSLVGSSGRARETQYF
>TRBJ2-7|TRBV18|TRBD2|few
TGTGCCAGCTCCCTTGAGTGGACTAGCGGACACGACGAGCAGTACTTC
CASSLEWTSGHDEQYF
>TRBJ2-3|TRBV4-1|TRBD2|few
TGCGCCAGCAGCCTGACTAGCGGTAACACAGATACGCAGTATTTT
CASSLTSGNTDTQYF
>TRBJ1-3|TRBV2|.|.
TGTGCCAGCAGAAGTGGACTATCTTTTGGAAACACCATATATTTT
CASRSGLSFGNTIYF
>TRBJ2-3|TRBV6-2/TRBV6-3|.|.
TGTGCCAGCAGTTGGCGGACTTCTGGGGGCACAGATACGCAGTATTTT
CASSWRTSGGTDTQYF
>TRBJ2-7|TRBV5-4|.|.
TGTGCCAGCAGCTACGCGGCGGACAGTTCCTACGAGCAGTACTTC
CASSYAADSSYEQYF
>TRBJ1-3|TRBV5-1|.|.
TGCGCCAGCAGCTTGGGAAGCCGCTCTGGAAACACCATATATTTT
CASSLGSRSGNTIYF
>TRBJ2-1|TRBV6-1|.|.
TGTGCCAGCAGTGAGATGGGGAGAAGGTACAATGAGCAGTTCTTC
CASSEMGRRYNEQFF
>TRBJ2-6|TRBV6-6|.|.
TGTGCCAGCAGAAAACAGGGTAGCTCTGGGGCCAACGTCCTGACTTTC
CASRKQGSSGANVLTF
>TRBJ2-7|TRBV14|.|.
TGTGCCAGCAGCCCTTATTCCGGTCGACACTCCTACGAGCAGTACTTC
CASSPYSGRHSYEQYF
>TRBJ1-2|TRBV24-1|TRBD1|.
TGTGCCACCAGTGAGACAGGGGAACACTATGGCTACACCTTC
CATSETGEHYGYTF
>TRBJ2-1|TRBV2|TRBD2|.
TGTGCCAGCAGTGAAGGTAGCGGGAGGGCCGTTGAGCAGTTCTTC
CASSEGSGRAVEQFF
>TRBJ2-7|TRBV6-1|.|.
TGTGCCAGCAGTGAGTACTACACCACCAACTACGAGCAGTACTTC
CASSEYYTTNYEQYF
>TRBJ2-1|TRBV6-1|TRBD1|.
TGTGCCAGCAGTGTTGAAGGGAGACAGGGGTTCAATGAGCAGTTCTTC
CASSVEGRQGFNEQFF
>TRBJ2-1|TRBV18|TRBD2|.
TGTGCCAGCTCACCACCGGGGACTAGCGGATTACCAAACAATGAGCAGTTCTTC
CASSPPGTSGLPNNEQFF
>TRBJ2-1|TRBV19|.|.
TGTGCCAGTAGTACGCGACTATCCTGGAATGAGCAGTTCTTC
CASSTRLSWNEQFF
>TRBJ2-5|TRBV5-4|.|.
TGTGCCAGCAGCTTGACAGGGGGGGTGACCCAGTACTTC
CASSLTGGVTQYF
>TRBJ1-4|TRBV14|TRBD1|once
TGTGCCAGCAGCCAACGGACAGGGCGAGAGTCTAATGAAAAACTGTTTTTT
CASSQRTGRESNEKLFF
>TRBJ2-1|TRBV6-1|.|.
TGTGCCAGCAGTGAAGTCTTAGGAGGGAGGTTCGATGAGCAGTTCTTC
CASSEVLGGRFDEQFF
>TRBJ2-1|TRBV30|.|.
TGTGCCTGGAGTAAAACTGCCAACTCCTACAATGAGCAGTTCTTC
CAWSKTANSYNEQFF
>TRBJ2-2|TRBV12-5|TRBD2|.
TGTGCTAGTGGTTCGTCGGCGGGAGTGACCGGGGAGCTGTTTTTT
CASGSSAGVTGELFF
>TRBJ1-2|TRBV11-2|.|.
TGTGCCAGCAGCCGCGGACTGTACGGCTACACCTTC
CASSRGLYGYTF
>TRBJ1-1|TRBV21-1|.|.
TGTGCCAGCAGTCGGGACAGGGGGCGAGGAGGCACTGAAGCTTTCTTT
CASSRDRGRGGTEAFF
>TRBJ2-1|TRBV9|TRBD2|.
TGTGCCAGCAGCGTTAGACTAGCGGGAGGCAATGAGCAGTTCTTC
CASSVRLAGGNEQFF
>TRBJ2-2|TRBV5-3|.|few
TGTGCCAGAAGCTTAGCCATGAACACCGGGGAGCTGTTTTTT
CARSLAMNTGELFF
>TRBJ1-1|TRBV5-6|.|.
TGTGCCAGCAGCCTCAGGGGTGGGAACACTGAAGCTTTCTTT
CASSLRGGNTEAFF
>TRBJ1-6|TRBV7-9|.|.
TGTGCCAGCAGCTTCGACAGCTATAATTCACCCCTCCACTTT
CASSFDSYNSPLHF
>TRBJ2-7|TRBV7-2|TRBD1|.
TGTGCCAGCAGCTTAGGGACAGGGGCAATCGAGCAGTACTTC
CASSLGTGAIEQYF
>TRBJ2-4|TRBV2|.|.
TGTGCCAGCAGTGACGACAGATTAGCCAAAAACATTCAGTACTTC
CASSDDRLAKNIQYF
>TRBJ1-1|TRBV2|.|.
TGTGCCAGCAGTGTGGCGGGGGCAGCTGAAGCTTTCTTT
CASSVAGAAEAFF
>TRBJ1-5|TRBV30|.|once
TGTGCCGTTGAGGGCAGTTGGGGCAATCAGCCCCAGCATTTT
CAVEGSWGNQPQHF
>TRBJ1-3|TRBV4-1|.|.
TGCGCCAGCAGCCAAGATGGAACAGGGAGCCTCGGAAACACCATATATTTT
CASSQDGTGSLGNTIYF